The following is a T cell receptor (beta chain) sequence with its context. Trimming took 5 bases from V and 4 from J, leaving 10 bases between them. The germline CDR1 and CDR2 sequences are SGHRS and YFSETQ. The CDR3 is 13 amino acids. Source study methods: Reference gene primer amplification yielded estimated nucleated cell counts. Only in-frame clones appear in the TCRdb table, and some are missing; sequencing was by immunoSEQ multiplex PCR. V and J calls and clone size follow that table, whereas D and trimming were derived from the DNA. Here the sample spans about 84,000 clones, roughly 72% being singletons. The data belong to a study of blood T cell repertoires in COVID-19. Background on the study: The origin of the acute and convalescent COVID-19 samples was the United States, Italy and Spain. Sample material is recorded as cDNA or gDNA derived from T cells, B-cell-depleted T cells, or PBMCs.

This chain joins TRBV5-1 and TRBJ2-1, with D possibly TRBD1 on 5 matching bases. This TCR derives from a man aged 65 to 79 with acute or convalescent COVID-19. The sequenced sample consisted of peripheral blood. The CDR3: CASRQDTYNEQFF. The DNA of the CDR3 is TGCGCCAGCAGACAGGACACATACAATGAGCAGTTCTTC.